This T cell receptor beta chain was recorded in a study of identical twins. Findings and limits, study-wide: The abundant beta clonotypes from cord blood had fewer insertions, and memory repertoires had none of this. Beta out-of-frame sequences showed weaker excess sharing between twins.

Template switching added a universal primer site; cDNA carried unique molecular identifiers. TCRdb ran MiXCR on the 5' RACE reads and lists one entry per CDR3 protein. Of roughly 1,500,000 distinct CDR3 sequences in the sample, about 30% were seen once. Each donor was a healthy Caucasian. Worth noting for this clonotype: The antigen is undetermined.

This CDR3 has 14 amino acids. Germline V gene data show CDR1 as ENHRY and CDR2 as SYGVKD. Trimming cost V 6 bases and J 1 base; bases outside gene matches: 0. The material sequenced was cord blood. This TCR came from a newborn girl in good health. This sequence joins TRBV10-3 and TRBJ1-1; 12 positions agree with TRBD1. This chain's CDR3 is CAIRGQGANTEAFF. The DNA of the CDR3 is TGTGCCATCAGGGGACAGGGGGCGAACACTGAAGCTTTCTTT.